These 14 T cell receptor beta chains share one sample of origin, sequenced in a study of blood T cell repertoires in COVID-19. TCRdb's copy holds only in-frame clones and misses some; the assay was immunoSEQ multiplex PCR. Among 150,000 to 200,000 clones, around 86% were seen once, and the ten largest hold about 6.5%. Sequenced: peripheral blood. These receptors all come from an elderly woman in a cohort sampled during active or convalescent COVID-19.

The chain links TRBV12-3 or TRBV12-4 to TRBJ1-2; TRBD1 aligns across 8 bases. The CDR3 runs 13 residues. V lost 3 bases, J lost 7 bases, and 4 bases stayed unmatched. The CDR3 DNA sequence: TGTGCCAGCAGTTTCGGACAGGGCATTGGCTACACCTTC. Protein: CASSFGQGIGYTF.

The chain uses TRBV27 and TRBJ2-7; maybe TRBD2 (5 bases). V lost 7 bases and J lost 0, with 25 bases in between. The CDR3 is made up of 18 amino acids. Germline V gene lookup returns CDR1 MNHEY and CDR2 SMNVEV (reference sequence). The CDR3 bases are TGTGCCAGCAAGGAGTATGGGAGTGGACGGGGAAGCTCCTACGAGCAGTACGTC. Translated, it gives CASKEYGSGRGSSYEQYV.

The chain recombines TRBV12-3 or TRBV12-4 with TRBJ1-1; D is uncertain. V lost 8 bases and J lost 7, with 14 bases in between. The CDR3 consists of 12 residues. CDR3 loop: CASQKGGSEAFF. CDR3 sequence (DNA): TGTGCCAGCCAAAAGGGTGGGAGTGAAGCTTTCTTT.

Concerning this clone itself: A read error may produce the germline difference seen at one junction end. The genes are TRBV4-2 and TRBJ2-4, with 9 bases fitting TRBD2. CDR3 length equals 13 residues. Looked up from germline, CDR1 is LGHNA and CDR2 is YNFKEQ. This chain's CDR3 is CASSQDRLAVHYF. The CDR3 region has the DNA TGTGCCAGCAGCCAAGATAGACTAGCGGTTCATTACTTC.

V usage is TRBV6-5 and J usage is TRBJ1-2, with D perhaps TRBD1 (5 bases). V shed 8 bases and J shed 4 bases, with 11 bases lying between them. The CDR3 totals 12 residues. Germline values: CDR1 MNHEY, CDR2 SVGAGI. CDR3 in DNA: TGTGCCAGCCAAAACCAGGGCTATGGCTACACCTTC. Amino acids: CASQNQGYGYTF.

This chain uses TRBV24-1 with TRBJ2-5; 8 bases are a match to TRBD2. Trimming removed 1 base from V and 2 bases from J; junction bases left unmatched: 5. In germline, CDR1 is KGHDR, CDR2 SFDVKD. This CDR3 comprises 16 residues. The DNA for the CDR3 is TGTGCCACCAGTGATTTTGGGACTAGAGATCAAGAGACCCAGTACTTC. It yields the protein CATSDFGTRDQETQYF.

The rearrangement uses TRBV25-1 and TRBJ2-3, with 7 bases lining up with TRBD2. J was trimmed by 1 base and V by 1 base; bases with no gene match: 5. The V gene's germline CDR1 is MGHDK and CDR2 SYGVNS. CDR3 length: 16 residues. CDR3 residues: CASSESPTSRTDTQYF. In DNA form, the CDR3 reads TGTGCCAGCAGTGAATCCCCGACTAGCCGCACAGATACGCAGTATTTT.

About this clone itself: One junction end disagrees with the germline gene, perhaps due to a read error. The V gene is TRBV6-2 or TRBV6-3, the J gene TRBJ2-2, with TRBD2 as a possible D gene (5 bases). This CDR3 comprises 13 residues. Germline values: CDR1 MNHEY, CDR2 SVGEGT. The CDR3: CASSRGNAGELFF. The CDR3 DNA sequence: TGTGCCAGCAGCCGAGGGAACGCCGGGGAGCTGTTTTTT.

The chain has TRBV19 and TRBJ2-7; maybe TRBD1 (6 bases). CDR1 is LNHDA and CDR2 is SQIVND in the germline V gene (reference sequence). The CDR3 totals 16 residues. Deletions cut 1 base from V and 1 base from J, with 14 bases between. The CDR3 bases are TGTGCCAGTAGTATAGTGGGACACTCACCTTCCTACGAGCAGTACTTC. This codes for CASSIVGHSPSYEQYF.

This clone came up a few times. This chain links TRBV5-1 with TRBJ1-2, with a possible D match to TRBD1 (6 bases). In germline, CDR1 is SGHRS, CDR2 YFSETQ. Trimming pared 7 bases from V and 8 bases from J, leaving 12 bases between. The CDR3 contains 11 residues. DNA for the CDR3: TGCGCCAGCCAGGGGTCGGGCGGCTACACCTTC. It codes for CASQGSGGYTF.

V usage is TRBV5-1 and J usage is TRBJ2-1, with 11 positions matching TRBD2. V shed 4 bases, J shed 3 bases, and the junction held 3 bases outside the gene matches. Germline V gene sequence: CDR1 SGHRS, CDR2 YFSETQ. The CDR3 loop spans 15 amino acids. CDR3 region: CASSATSGSYNEQFF. The CDR3 bases are TGCGCCAGCAGCGCTACTAGCGGGAGCTACAATGAGCAGTTCTTC.

The CDR3: CASSPRPTVNTEAFF. CDR3 sequence (DNA): TGTGCCAGCAGCCCAAGACCGACTGTTAACACTGAAGCTTTCTTT. V and J are TRBV7-8 and TRBJ1-1; D is ambiguous. This CDR3 spans 15 amino acids. Looked up from germline, CDR1 is SGHVS and CDR2 is FQNEAQ. Trimming stripped 5 bases from V and 2 bases from J, with 15 bases between.

The chain combines TRBV10-3 with TRBJ2-1; 7 nucleotides agree with TRBD1. V shed 6 bases and J 11 bases; nucleotides not matched to a gene: 4. The CDR3 runs 11 residues. The germline CDR1 and CDR2 sequences are ENHRY and SYGVKD. The CDR3 nucleotides read TGTGCCATCAGACAAGGGGGCCAGCAGTTCTTC. Protein: CAIRQGGQQFF.

The chain employs TRBV19 and TRBJ2-1; D unclear. Trimming took 4 bases from V and 4 from J, leaving 11 bases between them. This CDR3 contains 14 residues. Germline lookup yields CDR1 LNHDA and CDR2 SQIVND (reference sequence). This CDR3 reads CASSKFGAYNEQFF. The CDR3 DNA reads as TGTGCCAGTAGTAAGTTCGGTGCTTACAATGAGCAGTTCTTC.